The 9 T cell receptor beta chains below come from one sample, sequenced in a study of shared clonotypes between healthy human individuals. Assay used: immunoSEQ multiplex PCR; TCRdb lists only in-frame clones, some missing. The sample carries around 88,000 clones, about 68% recorded once. The sample comprised memory CD8+ T cells sorted from blood. Noted subset: CD45RO+ cells pooled with CCR7-negative TemRA cells. The receptors were sampled from a man aged 30 to 45 in good health.

The chain carries TRBV5-6 and TRBJ1-4, with D unclear. This CDR3 is 15 amino acids long. CDR1 is SGHDT and CDR2 is YYEEEE in the germline V gene. V was shortened by 3 bases and J by 8 bases, with 17 bases between the two germline ends. The CDR3 loop is CASSSRGAPREKLFF. DNA for the CDR3: TGTGCCAGCAGCTCCCGGGGTGCACCCAGAGAAAAACTGTTTTTT.

This sequence joins TRBV7-2 and TRBJ1-2, with 8 bases lining up with TRBD1. CDR1 and CDR2 (germline): SGHTA, FQGNSA. The CDR3 totals 14 residues. V was clipped by 2 bases and J by 4 bases; unmatched bases: 3. For the CDR3, the DNA is TGTGCCAGCAGCTTAATCGGACAGGGCTATGGCTACACCTTC. This translates into CASSLIGQGYGYTF.

The chain links TRBV5-1 to TRBJ2-3; 10 bases align to TRBD2. Germline CDR1 SGHRS, CDR2 YFSETQ. V gave up 2 bases and J gave up 0 bases; unmatched junction bases: 3. The CDR3 extends over 16 amino acids. The CDR3 spells CASSFLLAGSTDTQYF. CDR3 sequence (DNA): TGCGCCAGCAGCTTTCTACTAGCGGGGAGCACAGATACGCAGTATTTT.

This chain links TRBV7-8 with TRBJ2-1; no definite D call. Germline V gives CDR1 SGHVS, CDR2 FQNEAQ. This CDR3 contains 14 residues. V lost 1 base and J lost 7, with 11 bases in between. The CDR3 reads CASSLVGPMNEQFF. CDR3 in DNA: TGTGCCAGCAGCTTAGTAGGGCCTATGAATGAGCAGTTCTTC.

The V gene is TRBV5-1, the J gene TRBJ2-5, with D possibly being TRBD2 (6 bases). Germline loops: CDR1 SGHRS, CDR2 YFSETQ. The V and J ends lost 4 bases and 2 bases respectively, with 24 bases between them. This CDR3 contains 18 residues. The CDR3 region is CASSPGWGGPFGQETQYF. As DNA, the CDR3 is TGCGCCAGCAGCCCAGGCTGGGGAGGTCCCTTCGGTCAAGAGACCCAGTACTTC.

The chain combines TRBV9 with TRBJ2-7, with 8 bases that match TRBD2. This CDR3 is built from 15 residues. CDR1 SGDLS and CDR2 YYNGEE come from the germline V gene. With 2 bases clipped from V and 5 bases from J, the junction kept 9 bases outside the gene matches. CDR3 in DNA: TGTGCCAGCAGCGTTGACGGGAGGGCTAACGACGAGCAGTACTTC. It encodes CASSVDGRANDEQYF. The complete variable domain, with remaining parts taken from reference TRBV9 and TRBJ2-7, reads DSGVTQTPKHLITATGQRVTLRCSPRSGDLSVYWYQQSLDQGLQFLIQYYNGEERAKGNILERFSAQQFPDLHSELNLSSLELGDSALYFCASSVDGRANDEQYFGPGTRLTVT.

V is TRBV5-1 and J is TRBJ2-7; D is uncertain. CDR1 is SGHRS and CDR2 is YFSETQ in the germline V gene. Trimming took off 3 bases at V and 0 bases at J, with 4 bases between the two ends. This CDR3 spans 12 amino acids. CDR3: CASSWSSYEQYF. DNA for the CDR3: TGCGCCAGCAGCTGGAGCTCCTACGAGCAGTACTTC.

V gene TRBV27 combines with J gene TRBJ2-7; 12 bases are a match to TRBD2. The ends lost 3 bases at V and 4 bases at J; junction bases unmatched: 1. CDR1 and CDR2 from the germline V gene are MNHEY and SMNVEV (reference sequence). The CDR3 has 14 residues. The CDR3 sequence: CASSFGTSGYEQYF. In DNA, the CDR3 is TGTGCCAGCAGTTTCGGGACTAGCGGGTACGAGCAGTACTTC.

The chain carries TRBV5-1 and TRBJ2-1; TRBD2 agrees at 14 bases. Germline CDR1 SGHRS, CDR2 YFSETQ. CDR3 size: 21 residues. The V segment lost 3 bases and the J segment 8 bases; nucleotides outside the gene matches: 22. This chain's CDR3 is CASSSPGGTGSTSGRAHEQFF. DNA for the CDR3: TGCGCCAGCAGCTCCCCCGGCGGGACAGGATCGACTAGCGGGAGGGCCCATGAGCAGTTCTTC.